The 14 T cell receptor beta chains reported below all come from one sample, sequenced in a study of blood T cell repertoires in COVID-19. Generated by immunoSEQ multiplex PCR, the TCRdb table keeps only in-frame clones and is missing some. In the table there are 39,000 or so clones, roughly 87% of which are singletons. Sequencing was carried out using peripheral blood. The receptors were sampled from a human donor in a cohort sampled during active COVID-19.

V gene TRBV3-1 (or the pseudogene TRBV3-2) combines with J gene TRBJ2-3; 12 nucleotides agree with TRBD2. This CDR3 has 18 residues. Germline loops: CDR1 LGHDT, CDR2 YNNKEL (reference sequence). V lost 4 bases and J lost 4; bases outside the gene matches: 12. The CDR3 reads CASSRLRGLAGGADTQYF. CDR3 DNA: TGTGCCAGCAGCCGTCTTCGAGGCCTAGCGGGAGGGGCAGATACGCAGTATTTT.

This clone is a singleton in its sample. The chain links TRBV7-2 to TRBJ2-7; TRBD1 agrees at 8 bases. The germline CDR1 and CDR2 sequences are SGHTA and FQGNSA. V trimming: 5 bases; J trimming: 7 bases; junction bases outside the gene matches: 16. The CDR3 loop spans 16 amino acids. The CDR3 protein is CASSGTGGTPTGEQYF. CDR3 nucleotides: TGTGCCAGCAGCGGAACAGGGGGGACCCCGACCGGGGAGCAGTACTTC.

The chain combines TRBV5-5 with TRBJ2-4; D is undetermined. Trimming took off 6 bases at V and 2 bases at J, with 12 bases between the two ends. CDR3 length equals 14 residues. Germline CDR1 and CDR2: SGHKS and YYEKEE (reference sequence). This chain's CDR3 is CASTPAGSKNIQYF. In nucleotides, the CDR3 is TGTGCCAGCACCCCGGCCGGGTCCAAAAACATTCAGTACTTC.

The chain links TRBV4-1 to TRBJ2-7, with a possible D match to TRBD2 (6 bases). The V gene's germline CDR1 is MGHRA and CDR2 YSYEKL. This CDR3 is built from 16 residues. The ends were cut back, 0 bases at V and 2 bases at J, with 14 bases in the middle. The CDR3 sequence: CASSQDAGPNTYEQYF. The CDR3 DNA sequence: TGCGCCAGCAGCCAAGATGCGGGACCGAACACCTACGAGCAGTACTTC.

The gene calls are TRBV7-9 and TRBJ2-5, with D possibly TRBD2 on 5 matching bases. Trimming took 4 bases from V and 2 from J, leaving 17 bases between them. The CDR3 has 16 residues. Germline V CDR1 and CDR2: SEHNR, FQNEAQ (reference sequence). As DNA, the CDR3 is TGTGCCAGCAGCTCCAACGGCCGACTATTACAAGAGACCCAGTACTTC. Amino acids: CASSSNGRLLQETQYF.

The chain joins TRBV7-2 to TRBJ1-2; 7 nucleotides line up with TRBD1. The germline V gene has CDR1 SGHTA and CDR2 FQGNSA. The CDR3 sequence is 15 residues long. Trimming removed 4 bases from V and 1 base from J; junction bases left unmatched: 6. CDR3 loop: CASSWGQLSNYGYTF. The CDR3 region has the DNA TGTGCCAGCAGCTGGGGACAGCTAAGTAACTATGGCTACACCTTC. Full variable domain (outside the CDR3, taken from reference TRBV7-2 and TRBJ1-2): GAGVSQSPSNKVTEKGKDVELRCDPISGHTALYWYRQSLGQGLEFLIYFQGNSAPDKSGLPSDRFSAERTGGSVSTLTIQRTQQEDSAVYLCASSWGQLSNYGYTFGSGTRLTVV.

This chain joins TRBV4-3 and TRBJ2-7; TRBD1 might be the D (6 bases). The length of the CDR3 is 16 residues. From germline, CDR1 is LGHNA and CDR2 YSLEER. V was pared by 4 bases and J by 0 bases, with 16 bases between. The CDR3 sequence: CASSLNQGLSSYEQYF. CDR3 DNA: TGCGCCAGCAGCCTTAATCAGGGGCTGAGCTCCTACGAGCAGTACTTC.

The chain carries TRBV5-1 and TRBJ2-7, with 7 bases that match TRBD1. This CDR3 has 14 amino acids. After removal of 4 bases from V and 2 bases from J, the junction contained 6 bases not matched to a gene. Germline CDR1 reads SGHRS; CDR2 reads YFSETQ. The CDR3 region has the DNA TGCGCCAGCAGCACCACAGGGGAGACCTACGAGCAGTACTTC. Residues: CASSTTGETYEQYF.

V is TRBV5-1 and J is TRBJ2-4, with D possibly being TRBD2 (6 bases). The CDR3 length is 13 residues. Trimming removed 4 bases at V and 6 bases at J, with 11 bases between. Germline assignment: CDR1 SGHRS and CDR2 YFSETQ. In DNA form, the CDR3 reads TGCGCCAGCAGCACGGACGGGAGAAACATTCAGTACTTC. Its translation is CASSTDGRNIQYF.

This chain uses TRBV28 with TRBJ2-7; 14 bases are shared with TRBD2. V shed 2 bases and J 1 base; nucleotides not matched to a gene: 1. The CDR3 has 16 amino acids. Per the germline V gene, CDR1 is MDHEN and CDR2 is SYDVKM. DNA of the CDR3: TGTGCCAGCAGTTTAGGACTAGCGGGGGGATCCTACGAGCAGTACTTC. This gives the protein CASSLGLAGGSYEQYF.

This clone occurred a few times. This sequence joins TRBV7-6 and TRBJ2-7, with TRBD2 as a possible D gene (6 bases). The CDR3 runs 15 residues. From germline, CDR1 is SGHVS and CDR2 FNYEAQ. Trimming pared 0 bases from V and 0 bases from J, leaving 9 bases between. CDR3 protein: CASSLAGGSSYEQYF. In nucleotides, the CDR3 is TGTGCCAGCAGCTTAGCGGGAGGCAGCTCCTACGAGCAGTACTTC.

The V and J genes are TRBV7-9 and TRBJ2-1, with 10 nucleotides matching TRBD2. The germline V gene encodes CDR1 SEHNR and CDR2 FQNEAQ (reference sequence). The V gene end was trimmed by 5 bases and the J gene end by 10 bases; junction bases not matched to a gene: 2. The CDR3 loop spans 12 amino acids. CDR3 nucleotide sequence: TGTGCCAGCAGCCTGACTAGCGGGGAGCAGTTCTTC. This sequence encodes CASSLTSGEQFF. The complete variable domain, with remaining parts taken from reference TRBV7-9 and TRBJ2-1, reads DTGVSQNPRHKITKRGQNVTFRCDPISEHNRLYWYRQTLGQGPEFLTYFQNEAQLEKSRLLSDRFSAERPKGSFSTLEIQRTEQGDSAMYLCASSLTSGEQFFGPGTRLTVL.

This rearrangement joins TRBV7-6 to TRBJ2-3; possibly TRBD1 for D (5 bases). The V gene lost 1 base and the J gene lost 2 bases, with 10 bases spanning the gap. The CDR3 covers 15 residues. From germline, CDR1 is SGHVS and CDR2 FNYEAQ. The CDR3 sequence is CASSLDRSLTDTQYF. CDR3 nucleotides: TGTGCCAGCAGCTTAGACAGGTCCCTCACAGATACGCAGTATTTT.

The V and J genes are TRBV4-1 and TRBJ1-4, with TRBD1 matching 8 bases. The germline V gene encodes CDR1 MGHRA and CDR2 YSYEKL. The ends lost 4 bases at V and 7 bases at J; junction bases unmatched: 5. CDR3 length: 14 amino acids. The CDR3 DNA follows: TGCGCCAGCAGCCTGGACAGGGCGAGTGAAAAACTGTTTTTT. Translated, it gives CASSLDRASEKLFF.